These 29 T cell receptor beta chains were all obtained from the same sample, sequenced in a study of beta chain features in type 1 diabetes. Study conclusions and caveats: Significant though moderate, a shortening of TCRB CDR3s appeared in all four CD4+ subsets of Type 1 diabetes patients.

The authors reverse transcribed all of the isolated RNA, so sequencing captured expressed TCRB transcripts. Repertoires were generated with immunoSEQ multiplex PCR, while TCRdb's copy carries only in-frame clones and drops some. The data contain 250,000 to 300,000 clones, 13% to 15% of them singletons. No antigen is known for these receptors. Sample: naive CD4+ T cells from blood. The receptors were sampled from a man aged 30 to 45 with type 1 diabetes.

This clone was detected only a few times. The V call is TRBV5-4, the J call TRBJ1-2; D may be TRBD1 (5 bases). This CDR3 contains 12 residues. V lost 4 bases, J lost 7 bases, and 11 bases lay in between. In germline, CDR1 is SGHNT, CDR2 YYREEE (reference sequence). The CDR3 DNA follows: TGTGCCAGCAGCCCGGGGGGGGGTGGCTACACCTTC. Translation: CASSPGGGGYTF.

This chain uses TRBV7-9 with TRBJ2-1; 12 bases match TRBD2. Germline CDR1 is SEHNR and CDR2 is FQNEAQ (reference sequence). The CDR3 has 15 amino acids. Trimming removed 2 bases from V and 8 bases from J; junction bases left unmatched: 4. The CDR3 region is CASSLILAGGDEQFF. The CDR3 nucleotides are TGTGCCAGCAGCTTAATCCTAGCGGGAGGGGATGAGCAGTTCTTC.

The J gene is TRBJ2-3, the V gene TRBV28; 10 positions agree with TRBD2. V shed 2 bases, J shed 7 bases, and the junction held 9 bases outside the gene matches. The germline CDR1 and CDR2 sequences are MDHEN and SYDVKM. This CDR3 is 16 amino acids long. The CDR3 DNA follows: TGTGCCAGCAGTTTAAGGGCTAGCGGGAGCTGGAATACGCAGTATTTT. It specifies CASSLRASGSWNTQYF.

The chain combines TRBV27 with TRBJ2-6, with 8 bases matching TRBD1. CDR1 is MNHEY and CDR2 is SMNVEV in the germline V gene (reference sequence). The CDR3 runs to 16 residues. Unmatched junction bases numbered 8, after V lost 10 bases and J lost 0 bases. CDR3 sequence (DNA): TGTGCCACCGCAGGGGGCCTAAGCTCTGGGGCCAACGTCCTGACTTTC. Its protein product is CATAGGLSSGANVLTF.

The CDR3 region has the DNA TGTGCCATCAGACCGGGACAGGGTTCCTACGAGCAGTACTTC. This translates into CAIRPGQGSYEQYF. This chain connects TRBV10-3 to TRBJ2-7; 9 bases match TRBD1. V gave up 6 bases and J gave up 1 base; unmatched junction bases: 4. The CDR3 is 14 amino acids. Germline CDR1 is ENHRY and CDR2 is SYGVKD.

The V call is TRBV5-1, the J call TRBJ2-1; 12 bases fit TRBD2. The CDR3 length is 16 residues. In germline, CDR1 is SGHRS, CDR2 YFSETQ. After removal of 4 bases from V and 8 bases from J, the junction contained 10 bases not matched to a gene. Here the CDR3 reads CASSPATSGRFDEQFF. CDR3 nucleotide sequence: TGCGCCAGCAGCCCAGCTACTAGCGGGAGGTTCGATGAGCAGTTCTTC.

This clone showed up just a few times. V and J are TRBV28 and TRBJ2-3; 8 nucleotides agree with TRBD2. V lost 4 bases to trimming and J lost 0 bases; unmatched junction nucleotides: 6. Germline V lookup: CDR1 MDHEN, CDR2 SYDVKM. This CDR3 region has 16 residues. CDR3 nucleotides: TGTGCCAGCAGTTCCAGCGGGGGCTCTAGCACAGATACGCAGTATTTT. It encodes CASSSSGGSSTDTQYF.

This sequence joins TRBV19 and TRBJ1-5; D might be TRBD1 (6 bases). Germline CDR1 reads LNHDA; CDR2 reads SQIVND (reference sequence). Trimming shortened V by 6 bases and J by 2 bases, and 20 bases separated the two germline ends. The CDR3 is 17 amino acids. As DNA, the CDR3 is TGTGCCAGTAGATACGGAATTTATCGACAGGGCAATCAGCCCCAGCATTTT. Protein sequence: CASRYGIYRQGNQPQHF.

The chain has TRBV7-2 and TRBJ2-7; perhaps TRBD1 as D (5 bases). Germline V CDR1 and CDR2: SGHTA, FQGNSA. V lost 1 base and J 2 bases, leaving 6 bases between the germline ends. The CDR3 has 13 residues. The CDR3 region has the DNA TGTGCCAGCAGCTTAGGGGGCCCCTACGAGCAGTACTTC. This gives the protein CASSLGGPYEQYF.

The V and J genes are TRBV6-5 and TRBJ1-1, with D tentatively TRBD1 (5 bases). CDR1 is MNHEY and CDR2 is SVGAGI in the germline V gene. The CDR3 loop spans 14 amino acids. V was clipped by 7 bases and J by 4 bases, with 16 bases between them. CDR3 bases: TGTGCCAGCACCTTACAGGAGTGGAGCACTGAAGCTTTCTTT. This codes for CASTLQEWSTEAFF.

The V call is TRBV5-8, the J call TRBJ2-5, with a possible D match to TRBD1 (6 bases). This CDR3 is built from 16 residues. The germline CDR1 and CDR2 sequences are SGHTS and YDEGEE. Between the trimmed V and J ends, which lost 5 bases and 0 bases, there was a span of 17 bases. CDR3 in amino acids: CASRPEQGSNQETQYF. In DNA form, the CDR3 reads TGTGCCAGCAGACCCGAACAGGGCTCCAACCAAGAGACCCAGTACTTC.

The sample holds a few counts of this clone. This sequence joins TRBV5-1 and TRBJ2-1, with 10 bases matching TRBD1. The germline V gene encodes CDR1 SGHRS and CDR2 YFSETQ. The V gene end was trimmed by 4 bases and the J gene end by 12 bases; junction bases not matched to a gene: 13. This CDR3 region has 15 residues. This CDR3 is CASSKTAGTGDVQFF. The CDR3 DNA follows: TGCGCCAGCAGCAAAACGGCCGGGACAGGGGACGTGCAGTTCTTC.

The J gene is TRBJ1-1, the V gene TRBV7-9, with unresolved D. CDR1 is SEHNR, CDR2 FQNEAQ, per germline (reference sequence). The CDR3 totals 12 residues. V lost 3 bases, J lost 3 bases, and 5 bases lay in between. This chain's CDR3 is CASSFRYTEAFF. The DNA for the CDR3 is TGTGCCAGCAGCTTTCGTTACACTGAAGCTTTCTTT.

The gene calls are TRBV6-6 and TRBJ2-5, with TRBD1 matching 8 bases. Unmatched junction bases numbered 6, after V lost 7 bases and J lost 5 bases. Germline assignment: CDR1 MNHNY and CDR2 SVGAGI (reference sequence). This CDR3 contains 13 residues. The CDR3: CASINRGLETQYF. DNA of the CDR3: TGTGCCAGCATCAACAGGGGGTTGGAGACCCAGTACTTC.

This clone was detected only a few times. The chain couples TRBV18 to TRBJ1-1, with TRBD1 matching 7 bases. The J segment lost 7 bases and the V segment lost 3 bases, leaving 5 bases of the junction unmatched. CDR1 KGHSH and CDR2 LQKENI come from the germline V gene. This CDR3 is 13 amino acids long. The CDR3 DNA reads TGTGCCAGCTCACCTCCCGGGACAGATGAAGCTTTCTTT. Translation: CASSPPGTDEAFF.

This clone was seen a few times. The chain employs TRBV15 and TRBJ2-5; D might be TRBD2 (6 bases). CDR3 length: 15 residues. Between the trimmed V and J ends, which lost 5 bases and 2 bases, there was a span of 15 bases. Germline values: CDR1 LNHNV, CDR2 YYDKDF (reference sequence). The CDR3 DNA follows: TGTGCCACCAGCCCTACGAGCGGGCGGCAAGAGACCCAGTACTTC. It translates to CATSPTSGRQETQYF.

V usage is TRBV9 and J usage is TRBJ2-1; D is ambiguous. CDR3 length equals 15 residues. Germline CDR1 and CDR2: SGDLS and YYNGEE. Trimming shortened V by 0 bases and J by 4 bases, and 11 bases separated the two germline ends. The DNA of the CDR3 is TGTGCCAGCAGCGTAGATCAGCGCCGGTACAATGAGCAGTTCTTC. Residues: CASSVDQRRYNEQFF.

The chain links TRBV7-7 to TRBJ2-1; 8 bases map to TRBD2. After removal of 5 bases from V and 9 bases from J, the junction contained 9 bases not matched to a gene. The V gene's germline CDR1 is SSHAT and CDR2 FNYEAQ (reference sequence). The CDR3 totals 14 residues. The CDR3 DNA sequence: TGTGCCAGCAGCCCATGGGGACTAGAGGGTGAGCAGTTCTTC. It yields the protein CASSPWGLEGEQFF.

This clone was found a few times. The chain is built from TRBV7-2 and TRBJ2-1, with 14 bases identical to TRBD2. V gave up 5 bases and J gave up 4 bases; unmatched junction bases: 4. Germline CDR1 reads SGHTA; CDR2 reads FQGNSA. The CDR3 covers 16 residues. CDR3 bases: TGTGCCAGCAGCCCGGGACTAGCGGGAGTGTACAATGAGCAGTTCTTC. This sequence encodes CASSPGLAGVYNEQFF.

The CDR3 DNA reads TGTGCCAGCAGCGTAGACCCAGCGGGAGTAGCGGGTGAGCAGTTCTTC. Its protein product is CASSVDPAGVAGEQFF. V usage is TRBV9 and J usage is TRBJ2-1; 8 bases map to TRBD2. Germline V gene data show CDR1 as SGDLS and CDR2 as YYNGEE. The CDR3 is made up of 16 amino acids. After removal of 0 bases from V and 9 bases from J, the junction contained 11 bases not matched to a gene.

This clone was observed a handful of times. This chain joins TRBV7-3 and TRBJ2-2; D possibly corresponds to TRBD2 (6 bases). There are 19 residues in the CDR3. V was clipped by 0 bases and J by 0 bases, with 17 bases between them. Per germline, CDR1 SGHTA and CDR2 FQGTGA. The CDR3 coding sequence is TGTGCCAGCAGCTTAACGCCGGTGGTAGTAGCGGCGAACACCGGGGAGCTGTTTTTT. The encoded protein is CASSLTPVVVAANTGELFF.

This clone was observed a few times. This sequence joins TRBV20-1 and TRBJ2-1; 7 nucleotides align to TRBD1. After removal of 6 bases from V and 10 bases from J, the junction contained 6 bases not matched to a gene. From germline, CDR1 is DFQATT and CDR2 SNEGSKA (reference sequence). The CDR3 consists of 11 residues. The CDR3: CSARTGPEQFF. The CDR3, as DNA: TGCAGTGCCCGGACAGGTCCGGAGCAGTTCTTC.

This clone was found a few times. CDR3 coding DNA: TGCGCCAGCAGCTTGGCCTCGTTCCAAGAGACCCAGTACTTC. Protein: CASSLASFQETQYF. This chain connects TRBV5-1 to TRBJ2-5; D unresolved. CDR1 is SGHRS and CDR2 is YFSETQ in the germline V gene. Trimming removed 0 bases at V and 1 base at J, with 7 bases between. This CDR3 contains 14 residues. The full variable domain, with the rest looked up from reference TRBV5-1 and TRBJ2-5, is KAGVTQTPRYLIKTRGQQVTLSCSPISGHRSVSWYQQTPGQGLQFLFEYFSETQRNKGNFPGRFSGRQFSNSRSEMNVSTLELGDSALYLCASSLASFQETQYFGPGTRLLVL.

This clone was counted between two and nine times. CDR3 loop: CASSTQASGTGGYNEQFF. The CDR3 DNA is TGTGCCAGCAGTACCCAAGCCTCCGGGACAGGGGGATACAATGAGCAGTTCTTC. The chain has TRBV28 and TRBJ2-1; TRBD1 matches at 11 bases. The junction had 13 bases not matched to a gene; V was cut back by 5 bases and J by 4 bases. Germline lookup yields CDR1 MDHEN and CDR2 SYDVKM. The CDR3 totals 18 residues.

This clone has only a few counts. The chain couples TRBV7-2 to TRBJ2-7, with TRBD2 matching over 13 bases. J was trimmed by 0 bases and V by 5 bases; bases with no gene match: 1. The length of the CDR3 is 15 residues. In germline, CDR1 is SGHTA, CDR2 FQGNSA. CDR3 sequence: CASSRTSGSSYEQYF. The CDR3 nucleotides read TGTGCCAGCAGCCGGACTAGCGGGAGCTCCTACGAGCAGTACTTC.

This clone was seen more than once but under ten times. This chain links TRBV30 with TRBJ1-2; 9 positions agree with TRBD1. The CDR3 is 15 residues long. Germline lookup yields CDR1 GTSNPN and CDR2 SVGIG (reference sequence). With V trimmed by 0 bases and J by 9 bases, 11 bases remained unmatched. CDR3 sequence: CAWSVATGQGRSYTF. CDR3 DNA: TGTGCCTGGAGTGTAGCCACGGGACAGGGAAGGAGCTACACCTTC.

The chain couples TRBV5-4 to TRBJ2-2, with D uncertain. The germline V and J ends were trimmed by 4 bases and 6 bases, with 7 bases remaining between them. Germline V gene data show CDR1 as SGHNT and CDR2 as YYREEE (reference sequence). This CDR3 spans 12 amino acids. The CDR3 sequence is CASSPGAGELFF. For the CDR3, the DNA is TGTGCCAGCAGCCCGGGTGCCGGGGAGCTGTTTTTT.

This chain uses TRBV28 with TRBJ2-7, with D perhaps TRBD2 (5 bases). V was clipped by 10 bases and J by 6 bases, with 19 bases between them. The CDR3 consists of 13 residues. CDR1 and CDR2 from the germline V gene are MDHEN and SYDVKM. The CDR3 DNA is TGTGCCACCCGCTCCAGCGGAGTGGTCGAGCAGTACTTC. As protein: CATRSSGVVEQYF.

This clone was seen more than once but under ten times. The CDR3 loop is CASTTSGAYNEQFF. In DNA, the CDR3 is TGTGCCAGCACCACTAGCGGGGCCTACAATGAGCAGTTCTTC. This sequence joins TRBV27 and TRBJ2-1, with 10 bases identical to TRBD2. The germline CDR1 and CDR2 sequences are MNHEY and SMNVEV (reference sequence). The length of the CDR3 is 14 residues. V lost 7 bases and J lost 2; bases outside the gene matches: 2.